This TCR beta chain was documented in a study of T cell responses to AZD1222 COVID-19 vaccine. This table comes from immunoSEQ multiplex PCR, and its TCRdb copy is limited to in-frame clones, with some not included. The data show about 140,000 clones, around 90% seen once. CDR1 and CDR2 (germline): MNHEY, SVGAGI. This CDR3 has 14 amino acids. The V end lost 5 bases, the J end lost 4 bases, and 13 bases lay between the germline ends. This TCR was recovered from an adult in good health. The chain employs TRBV6-5 and TRBJ2-3; D is possibly TRBD2 (6 bases). The source was peripheral blood, collected on day 0 of AZD1222 vaccination. The CDR3 DNA is TGTGCCAGCAGTAGGGACTCTACCCCAGATACGCAGTATTTT. This codes for CASSRDSTPDTQYF.